This TCR beta chain was identified during a study of cytomegalovirus exposure and HLA in healthy donors listed by TCRdb under 2017. About the investigation overall: According to an earlier analysis of 587 of the donors, about 179 million T cells yielded roughly 110 million unique TCR beta sequences and about 280 Gb of sequence data. In a later genetic analysis, genome-wide SNP genotypes for 398 of the 666 donors were used, and that subset was treated as a discovery cohort. Donor age, sex, ethnicity and CMV serostatus were compiled together with the repertoire data. The study profiled the T cell repertoires of about 640 subjects by immunosequencing and related them to cytomegalovirus serostatus. Because of strong linkage in the cohort, roughly five DR-DQ haplotypes were treated as single units for association and clustering. To predict cytomegalovirus infection status, the study combined high-throughput TCR immunosequencing, statistical association of individual TCRs with disease status, and machine learning. Of the roughly 430 genotyped donors, roughly 80% fell in the genetic ancestry cluster associated with self-reported Caucasian donors. Among under 450 genotyped donors of the cohort, an average of approximately 240,000 unique TCR beta nucleotide sequences were sequenced per donor, around a sixth of them non-productive. An early release covering about 600 HLA-typed donors comprised about 310 gigabases of sequencing data and roughly 86 million unique TCR sequences. The number of typed donors differed by locus: roughly 620-640 for A, B, C, DRB1 and DQB1; about 520 for DQA1; 606 for DPA1; and around 470 for DPB1. All discovery cohort repertoires had been generated on a single sequencing platform. A later analysis re-examined previously published TCR beta repertoires from roughly 650 donors and added high-resolution HLA genotyping to investigate patterns of TCR occurrence. The study aimed to test whether cataloging public T cell receptors could reveal signatures of past pathogen exposure. Class I and class II HLA loci were covered by the typing at four-digit resolution. In an earlier analysis of about 590 of the donors, high-throughput TCR beta sequencing was used to judge whether each TCR beta V gene segment behaved as functional or pseudogenic. A separate validation cohort of over a hundred different subjects was used in addition to the roughly 640-subject first cohort. Rather than using new phenotypic data, the later analysis identified candidate immune exposures from TCR beta sequences and from how often those sequences occurred across donors. General findings and caveats noted by the study authors: Sequencing depth was assumed to be roughly uniform across donors in the presence/absence analyses, though that assumption may not hold. This cohort had only TCR beta chains sequenced, and the lack of alpha or paired-chain data limited which features could be detected. The authors suggested that the approach could potentially be generalized to other disease states and immunological phenotypes. Three of the identified cytomegalovirus-associated TCR beta chains were confirmed in vitro to be specific for cytomegalovirus antigens. Because the 87-base-pair reads could not distinguish some IMGT-functional V segments, including TRBV6-2 and TRBV6-3, those segments were excluded. A further reported finding was that TCR beta sequences accurately predicted the HLA-A and HLA-B alleles for most subjects in the first cohort. Strong co-occurrence of HLA alleles, especially DR and DQ, made assigning TCR associations to individual alleles difficult. In a later analysis, most CMV-associated TCR beta chains were found to appear HLA-restricted, with HLA associations seemingly driven largely by CMV exposure. Correlated functional status among segregating V segments might be attributable to linkage disequilibrium, but an unknown experimental factor could not be ruled out. Because HLA typing was unavailable for some donors at each locus, only the typed subset was used in association tests. For the cohort, immune exposure information was limited to CMV serostatus. In an earlier analysis of some 500 of the donors, most TCR beta V segments were observed in productive rearrangements about 87% or about 30% of the time, broadly matching IMGT annotations. About 15 rarely observed V segments, including chromosome 9 orphons, were excluded from the earlier analysis of some 590 of the donors because counts were too low. While some public TCRs were present in many individuals, most TCR sequences turned up only very rarely across donors. In a later genetic analysis, fewer N-insertions in productive TCRs were reported among donors in an Asian-associated ancestry cluster than the roughly 670-donor mean. In a later analysis, HLA-associated TCR beta chains showed more clonal expansion and lower generation probabilities than non-associated chains that were equally common. The classifier was reported to diagnose cytomegalovirus status with high specificity and sensitivity in both the original cohort and the validation cohort. A cluster of highly shared sequence variants was judged likely to be a technical artifact of the sequencing pipeline. In the study, 164 TCR beta chains were listed as associated with cytomegalovirus. A later genetic analysis associated a missense DCLRE1C variant with V-gene and J-gene trimming of TCR beta chains, and an independent cohort replicated the association. Several of the top co-occurrence clusters appeared to be linked to parvovirus B19, influenza, CMV and Epstein-Barr virus, according to a later analysis. In a later analysis, TCR association rates were found to vary across HLA loci, with the most associated TCRs seen for DRB1 alleles and the fewest for HLA-C alleles. Specific HLA alleles were associated with 18,000 or so TCR beta sequences at a false discovery rate of 0.05 in a later analysis.

In the case of this clone: Its specific antigen is unknown. No much larger clonotype is one base removed from it; base qualities were not supplied.

V is shortened by 0 bases, J by 3 bases, and the region joining them spans 6 bases. The CDR3 contains 13 residues, cysteine and phenylalanine counted. Solely the CDR3 DNA is kept, with 39 bases framed from the first base. Per the germline V gene (reference sequence), SGHNT is the CDR1 and YYREEE is the CDR2. In total, 500 to 700 healthy bone marrow donors made up the cohort. At the time of sampling, every cohort member was nominally healthy, though immune exposures that went unrecorded were likely present. The donor was CMV seropositive and was included in the group of 250 to 300 seropositive cohort members. A peripheral blood sample was collected from each donor, and TCR beta sequencing was performed on peripheral blood mononuclear cells. Genomic DNA was extracted from the blood cell samples with the Qiagen DNeasy Blood Extraction Kit. Receptor libraries were prepared by the immunoSEQ multiplex PCR assay. For the multiplex PCR, a mixture combining 60 forward primers for TCR Vbeta segments and 13 reverse primers for TCR Jbeta segments was used. The CDR3 region of rearranged TCR beta genes was amplified from genomic DNA with a multiplex PCR assay. The Illumina HiSeq System was used to sequence the amplified TCR beta libraries as 87-base-pair reads. Under the source paper's analysis protocol: A later analysis tallied around 87 million unique TCR beta chains across the 666 repertoires, and some 10 million of those chains were shared by two or more donors. To remove PCR and sequencing errors, raw reads were error-corrected and collapsed into unique sequences using a nearest-neighbor algorithm that merged closely related sequences. CDR3 sequences were aligned to IMGT reference sequences to assign V, D and J gene segments. Each retained sequence needed at least a six-nucleotide match to both a V gene segment and a J gene segment. Rearrangements were called productive when the CDR3 lacked stop codons and stayed in frame with V and J; all others were non-productive. CDR3 was defined by IMGT convention, running from the second conserved V-encoded cysteine to the conserved J-encoded phenylalanine. In an earlier analysis of more than 550 of the donors, sequences lacking an unambiguous match to a single V gene segment were excluded. An earlier analysis of some 500 of the donors classified V segments as functional when productive rearrangements were above 56.7% and as segregating when the standard deviation between donors was above 5%. A statistical classification framework was built for diagnosing cytomegalovirus status from the catalog of TCR beta chain sequences. In a later analysis, V and J genes were assigned by comparing TCR nucleotide sequences against IMGT/GENE-DB human TR gene sequences. A later analysis assigned CDR3 sequences and most-parsimonious VDJ recombination scenarios with the TCRdist pipeline. In a later analysis, each TCR beta chain was defined by its CDR3 amino acid sequence together with its V-gene family, and reads without a unique V-gene family were excluded. A later analysis removed over 500 highly shared, low-generation-probability nucleotide sequences to deal with suspected cross-contamination and a sequencing artifact. A later analysis calculated a clonal expansion index for each public chain from normalized within-repertoire ranks of inferred template counts. In a later analysis, generation probabilities were computed with a VDJ recombination model fitted to out-of-frame rearrangements, and the resulting probabilities were checked against IGoR. In a later analysis, TCR-TCR, TCR-HLA and TCR-CMV co-occurrence was scored with hypergeometric tests, and a repertoire-size bias correction was applied to TCR pairs. To estimate false discovery rates, a later analysis permuted the HLA or CMV assignments 20 times. A later analysis grouped co-occurring TCRs with DBSCAN, adding TCRdist sequence similarity when clustering within HLA-allele-positive subsets. Repertoires with fewer than 30,000 or more than 120,000 public chains, plus five repertoires with anomalous nucleotide sharing, were excluded from co-occurrence clustering. As stored in TCRdb, this immuneACCESS dataset retains in-frame rearrangements with V and J assigned. A fraction of the clones does not appear; measured against another copy, unresolved V genes explain less than half of the discrepancy, and the remainder lacks a known reason. V and J calls and clone size are given by that table; D and trimming were obtained from the DNA. This sample gives over 95,000 clones in total; 60% to 85% of them show up just once. The ten top clones hold 10% to 15% of the sample.

The clonotype comes from a woman aged 40 to 50 in good health and CMV-seropositive. This chain is built from TRBV5-4 and TRBJ1-1, with no D gene named confidently. The specimen was PBMCs. The nucleotide sequence is given as TGTGCCAGCAGCTTGGCGGCGGACACTGAAGCTTTCTTT. This translates into CASSLAADTEAFF.